The source of this TCR beta chain is a study of PD-L1 blockade in urothelial cancer. On the study more broadly: Prior chemotherapy in patients spanned 0 to 3 regimens. Blood drawn 3 weeks (second dose) and 6 weeks after treatment start was analyzed. Blood-derived samples held a median approximately 140,000 T cells.

Only in-frame clones appear in the TCRdb table, and some are missing; sequencing was by immunoSEQ multiplex PCR. This table holds about 38,000 clones, roughly 91% found once. Trimming cost V 5 bases and J 0 bases; bases outside gene matches: 4. Germline assignment: CDR1 SGHDT and CDR2 YYEEEE. The CDR3 totals 14 residues. Material: PBMCs, obtained around atezolizumab (anti-PD-L1) treatment. The sequence was collected from a man in his 60s with urothelial cancer. The chain recombines TRBV5-6 with TRBJ2-7, with TRBD1 matching over 8 bases. The CDR3 DNA reads as TGTGCCAGCAGGAAAACAGGGGGCTCCTACGAGCAGTACTTC. This sequence encodes CASRKTGGSYEQYF. The entire variable domain, with the rest obtained from reference TRBV5-6 and TRBJ2-7, is as follows: DAGVTQSPTHLIKTRGQQVTLRCSPKSGHDTVSWYQQALGQGPQFIFQYYEEEERQRGNFPDRFSGHQFPNYSSELNVNALLLGDSALYLCASRKTGGSYEQYFGPGTRLTVT.